This T cell receptor (beta chain) was captured in a study of blood T cell repertoires in COVID-19. V dropped 5 bases and J dropped 6; count of bases not matched to a gene: 5. The CDR3 covers 14 residues. CDR1 and CDR2 from the germline V gene are SGDLS and YYNGEE. This table comes from immunoSEQ multiplex PCR, and its TCRdb copy is limited to in-frame clones, with some not included. The table includes 150,000 to 200,000 clones, approximately 79% detected once. The chain joins TRBV9 to TRBJ2-2, with 9 positions matching TRBD1. The sequence was collected from a woman of 80 years or more with acute or convalescent COVID-19. The material sequenced was peripheral blood. The CDR3 protein is CASRGDRVSGELFF. CDR3 DNA: TGTGCCAGCAGGGGGGACAGGGTGTCCGGGGAGCTGTTTTTT. The full variable domain, its missing parts supplied by reference TRBV9 and TRBJ2-2, is DSGVTQTPKHLITATGQRVTLRCSPRSGDLSVYWYQQSLDQGLQFLIQYYNGEERAKGNILERFSAQQFPDLHSELNLSSLELGDSALYFCASRGDRVSGELFFGEGSRLTVL.